The clone carrying this T cell receptor beta chain was picked up one time. V was clipped by 10 bases and J by 0 bases, with 8 bases between them. Germline CDR1 MDHEN, CDR2 SYDVKM. CDR3 length: 12 amino acids. This sample stems from a study of T cell responses to AZD1222 COVID-19 vaccine. Sequencing was performed with immunoSEQ multiplex PCR; in TCRdb, only in-frame clones are kept and a portion is missing. The profile covers tens of thousands of clones, with 88% appearing a single time and approximately 4.5% taken by the ten largest. The chain recombines TRBV28 with TRBJ2-3; D gene unclear. The origin of this receptor is an adult in good health. The sequencing here drew on peripheral blood, taken on day 0 of MenACWY control vaccination. CDR3 loop: CATTLSTDTQYF. The DNA for the CDR3 is TGTGCCACCACACTAAGCACAGATACGCAGTATTTT.